This T cell receptor (beta chain) was identified during a study of T cells in Graves' hyperthyroidism and ophthalmopathy (dated 2019 in TCRdb). Notes on the research overall: Peripheral blood samples were taken at the time of initial diagnosis, prior to any treatment. A discovery cohort of about a hundred patients, 43 with Graves' ophthalmopathy and 57 with stable Graves' hyperthyroidism, was used to find distinguishing TCR V-J signatures. An independent validation cohort of about 19 hyperthyroidism patients and about 15 patients who later progressed to ophthalmopathy tested prospective prediction of ophthalmopathy. The 85 to 100 discovery patients were randomly split 7:3 into training and test sets. In addition, the study compared T-cell repertoires in thyroid tissue and in blood from roughly six Graves' hyperthyroidism patients. After blood sampling, hyperthyroidism patients were treated with methimazole at a starting dose of 30 mg daily, and ophthalmopathy patients were treated with high-dose intravenous methylprednisolone. TCR Vbeta CDR3 sequencing of around 130 peripheral blood samples (43 ophthalmopathy, 75 or so hyperthyroidism and approximately 17 progressor patients) is reported in the paper.

As regards this clonotype: The antigen this receptor binds is unknown. Per-base quality was not reported, and no clone a single base away is much larger than it.

Study-wide conclusions, independent of this receptor: In cross-validation, a model built on a 13 V-J signature told ophthalmopathy apart from stable hyperthyroidism with 85% to 90% sensitivity and approximately 81% specificity, and in testing the same model reached 80%/75%. No statistical method was used to set the sample size in advance, and investigators knew the group allocation. In validation, the model predicted progression to ophthalmopathy a median of roughly 6.1 months before onset, with 65% to 71% sensitivity and about 72% specificity. Most expanded thyroid clonotypes (frequency above 0.001) were also detected in blood, a finding suggesting that blood repertoires may reflect thyroid immune responses.

Graves' hyperthyroidism was defined as stable when no progression to ophthalmopathy occurred over 18 months of follow-up. Hyperthyroidism patients were newly diagnosed, with disease duration under 2 months, and aged 18 to 65 years. Any patient with an uncontrolled infection, another autoimmune disease, pregnancy or lactation was excluded. Clinical symptoms, serum thyroxine and TRAb, thyroid ultrasound, and orbital computed tomography formed the basis for the diagnoses. PBMCs were separated from 8 to 10 ml of fresh peripheral blood using Ficoll-Paque density gradient centrifugation. Total RNA was extracted with Trizol reagent, and quality was checked on an Agilent 2100 Bioanalyzer. The TCR beta CDR3 regions were amplified from RNA transcripts. The TCR CDR3 was subjected to a first round of RT-PCR using the HTBI primer set and the Qiagen OneStep RT-PCR kit. A second multiplex PCR round built the libraries, followed by size selection and purification. Sequencing of the libraries was done on an Illumina HiSeq2000 using paired-end 100 bp reads. In the paper's pipeline: SOAPnuke was used to process the raw data, with reads discarded if the reads contained adapters or uncalled bases, had a mean Phred below 15, or lacked an exact constant-primer or identifier match. High-quality paired reads were merged using COPE v1.2.5, and each unique nucleotide sequence was defined as a clonotype. MiTCR v1.1 was used to align the clonotypes against IMGT TRBV, TRBD and TRBJ reference segments. The analysis was restricted to V-J combinations with a frequency above 0.0001, which together covered approximately 99% of the repertoires. The TCS score was defined as F50 (clonal expansion) divided by E x V (chaos), with BLOSUM62-based TCRdist calculated between CDR3 peptides within each V-J. Welch's t-statistics and random forest reduced roughly 530 V-J features to around 14, which were used in a naive Bayes classifier (R e1071). The public reads were reanalyzed by TCRdb: fastp trimming at Q25, MiXCR alignment, in-frame beta chains only. Entries are consolidated by CDR3 protein sequence, retaining the most common genes and DNA. TCRdb assigned the V and J calls; the authors' analysis was not used. Recorded for this sample are hundreds of thousands of distinct CDR3 sequences; about 15% of them occurred a single time. Together, the top ten hold roughly a tenth of the sample.

This TCR derives from a woman between 18 and 29 years old with Graves' hyperthyroidism. Sequenced sample: blood.

The CDR3 in this case is CASSYFGGLTSVEQFF. The bases are TGTGCCAGCAGCTATTTTGGCGGCCTTACCTCGGTAGAGCAGTTCTTC. The V gene is TRBV5-5 and the J gene is TRBJ2-1; no D segment can be confidently identified. Its CDR3 holds 16 amino acids, cysteine through phenylalanine. Only the CDR3 portion is preserved as DNA: 48 bases, with reading frame beginning at the first base. CDR1 SGHKS and CDR2 YYEKEE are derived from the germline V gene (reference sequence). V is reduced by 3 bases and J by 10 bases, leaving a spacing of 23 bases between them.